The following is a T cell receptor (beta chain) sequence with its context. Antigen: not known. This entry is derived from a study of radiotherapy plus CTLA-4 blockade in lung cancer. Overall study: About 17% of enrolled patients responded objectively, and roughly 30% had disease control.

Data came from immunoSEQ multiplex PCR; TCRdb stores just in-frame clones and leaves some out. The sample comprises 81,000 or so clones, over 75% of which are singletons, and 13% to 15% rests with the top ten. Findings of the study overall: In blood, tumor-derived TCR clones expanded after radiotherapy plus ipilimumab. The best prediction of response reportedly came from early blood T cell clone dynamics, with interferon-beta.

The study treated chemo-refractory metastatic non-small-cell lung cancer patients with focal radiation plus ipilimumab CTLA-4 blockade. Germline V gene sequence: CDR1 SGDLS, CDR2 YYNGEE. Deletions cut 0 bases from V and 10 bases from J, with 17 bases between. CDR3 length: 15 amino acids. V gene TRBV9 combines with J gene TRBJ2-1; D could derive from TRBD1 or TRBD2 (5 bases each). The material sequenced was peripheral blood, taken from a patient treated with radiotherapy plus ipilimumab. The clonotype comes from a human donor with non-small cell lung cancer that progressed on radiotherapy plus ipilimumab. The CDR3, as DNA: TGTGCCAGCAGCGTAGGCGGGCGGTACGGGACGGAGCAGTTCTTC. Translating gives CASSVGGRYGTEQFF.